Below, 21 T cell receptor beta chains from the same sample are listed, as sequenced in a study of OX40 agonist ivuxolimab in advanced cancers. Data came from immunoSEQ multiplex PCR; TCRdb stores just in-frame clones and leaves some out. The sample lists 35,000 to 45,000 clones, roughly four fifths seen once, with 23% in the top ten. This sample comprised CD4+ or CD8+ T cells sorted from blood, obtained in a trial of the OX40 agonist ivuxolimab. Receptor source: an adult with an advanced solid tumor such as melanoma, head and neck, liver or kidney cancer.

The CDR3 loop reads CASSGQRYGYTF. The CDR3 nucleotides are TGTGCCAGCAGCGGACAGCGCTATGGCTACACCTTC. The genes are TRBV7-9 and TRBJ1-2; D might be TRBD1 (6 bases). V lost 5 bases to trimming and J lost 4 bases, with 8 bases between them. Per germline, CDR1 SEHNR and CDR2 FQNEAQ (reference sequence). The CDR3 runs 12 residues. Drawing the rest from reference TRBV7-9 and TRBJ1-2, the complete variable domain is DTGVSQNPRHKITKRGQNVTFRCDPISEHNRLYWYRQTLGQGPEFLTYFQNEAQLEKSRLLSDRFSAERPKGSFSTLEIQRTEQGDSAMYLCASSGQRYGYTFGSGTRLTVV.

This clone is a singleton in its sample. This chain uses TRBV10-3 with TRBJ2-3, with 10 bases identical to TRBD2. The CDR3 length is 16 residues. The V and J ends lost 3 bases and 0 bases, in that order; junction bases with no gene match: 3. In germline, CDR1 is ENHRY, CDR2 SYGVKD. CDR3 residues: CAISELAGPSTDTQYF. The CDR3 coding sequence is TGTGCCATCAGTGAACTAGCGGGACCTAGCACAGATACGCAGTATTTT.

The chain uses TRBV27 and TRBJ2-6; D unresolved. The CDR3 runs 15 residues. Trimming removed 3 bases from V and 0 bases from J, with 6 bases in between. Germline values: CDR1 MNHEY, CDR2 SMNVEV (reference sequence). CDR3 region: CASSFTFSGANVLTF. The CDR3 nucleotides are TGTGCCAGCAGTTTTACTTTCTCTGGGGCCAACGTCCTGACTTTC.

The J gene is TRBJ2-7, the V gene TRBV13; 8 bases are shared with TRBD2. V trimming: 2 bases; J trimming: 3 bases; junction bases outside the gene matches: 6. Germline CDR1 is PRHDT and CDR2 is FYEKMQ (reference sequence). The CDR3 consists of 15 residues. CDR3 residues: CASSLITSGFYEQYF. The CDR3 DNA reads as TGTGCCAGCAGCTTAATAACTAGCGGTTTCTACGAGCAGTACTTC. Combining the CDR3 with reference TRBV13 and TRBJ2-7 gives the whole variable domain AAGVIQSPRHLIKEKRETATLKCYPIPRHDTVYWYQQGPGQDPQFLISFYEKMQSDKGSIPDRFSAQQFSDYHSELNMSSLELGDSALYFCASSLITSGFYEQYFGPGTRLTVT.

V is TRBV30 and J is TRBJ1-1, with D tentatively TRBD1 (5 bases). The germline V gene has CDR1 GTSNPN and CDR2 SVGIG (reference sequence). The CDR3 runs to 12 residues. The V gene lost 5 bases and the J gene lost 0 bases, with 7 bases spanning the gap. CDR3 bases: TGTGCCTGGGGACACGTGAACACTGAAGCTTTCTTT. Residues: CAWGHVNTEAFF.

The chain is built from TRBV7-6 and TRBJ2-2; D ambiguous. V was clipped by 5 bases and J by 6 bases, with 16 bases between them. Germline values: CDR1 SGHVS, CDR2 FNYEAQ. The CDR3 has 15 amino acids. In DNA form, the CDR3 reads TGTGCCAGCAGCCCCGGTGGCGGCGTTTCCGGGGAGCTGTTTTTT. Translating gives CASSPGGGVSGELFF.

V usage is TRBV7-9 and J usage is TRBJ1-4; unclear D gene. The V end lost 2 bases, the J end lost 8 bases, and 12 bases lay between the germline ends. Per the germline V gene, CDR1 is SEHNR and CDR2 is FQNEAQ (reference sequence). The CDR3 is made up of 14 amino acids. The CDR3 loop is CASSLTIGVEKLFF. DNA of the CDR3: TGTGCCAGCAGCTTAACCATTGGGGTAGAAAAACTGTTTTTT.

This clone is a singleton in its sample. V gene TRBV19 combines with J gene TRBJ2-5; D remains unclear. V dropped 5 bases and J dropped 5 bases, with 18 bases sitting between them. CDR3 length: 15 amino acids. Per the germline V gene, CDR1 is LNHDA and CDR2 is SQIVND (reference sequence). The chain's CDR3 is CASSLLAHRSETQYF. CDR3 DNA: TGTGCCAGTAGTCTCCTCGCCCACCGCTCGGAGACCCAGTACTTC.

The J gene is TRBJ1-2, the V gene TRBV19; no clear D gene. This CDR3 is 12 amino acids long. The V gene lost 3 bases and the J gene lost 7 bases, with 9 bases spanning the gap. Germline V gene lookup returns CDR1 LNHDA and CDR2 SQIVND (reference sequence). CDR3 bases: TGTGCCAGTAGTATGGGCCGTGGTGGCTACACCTTC. It codes for CASSMGRGGYTF.

V and J are TRBV5-5 and TRBJ2-3, with a tentative D call TRBD2 (5 bases). CDR3 length equals 15 residues. Trimming shortened V by 3 bases and J by 3 bases, and 14 bases separated the two germline ends. CDR1 SGHKS and CDR2 YYEKEE come from the germline V gene (reference sequence). As DNA, the CDR3 is TGTGCCAGCAGCTCGGGTTTAGGGAGAACAGATACGCAGTATTTT. As protein: CASSSGLGRTDTQYF.

This clone was detected once. The chain recombines TRBV7-2 with TRBJ1-3; D gene unclear. Looked up from germline, CDR1 is SGHTA and CDR2 is FQGNSA. This CDR3 has 15 residues. Trimming took 0 bases from V and 1 from J, leaving 7 bases between them. The CDR3 reads CASSLAVGSGNTIYF. The CDR3 nucleotides are TGTGCCAGCAGCTTAGCGGTGGGTTCTGGAAACACCATATATTTT.

The V gene is TRBV27, the J gene TRBJ1-2, with D tentatively TRBD1 (5 bases). This CDR3 has 15 amino acids. Germline CDR1 is MNHEY and CDR2 is SMNVEV (reference sequence). Trimming pared 5 bases from V and 7 bases from J, leaving 20 bases between. The CDR3 region is CASSVSGFTPGGYTF. CDR3 in DNA: TGTGCCAGCAGTGTCTCAGGGTTTACGCCAGGTGGCTACACCTTC.

The chain couples TRBV19 to TRBJ2-1, with TRBD2 matching 8 bases. Germline CDR1 and CDR2: LNHDA and SQIVND (reference sequence). This CDR3 region has 17 residues. V lost 1 base and J lost 0; bases outside the gene matches: 5. This chain's CDR3 is CASSIGSGVISYNEQFF. Written as DNA, the CDR3 is TGTGCCAGTAGTATAGGTAGCGGGGTAATCTCCTACAATGAGCAGTTCTTC.

V gene TRBV7-2 combines with J gene TRBJ2-3, with 10 bases aligning to TRBD2. The CDR3 is 15 residues long. V lost 2 bases and J lost 3; bases outside the gene matches: 2. Looked up from germline, CDR1 is SGHTA and CDR2 is FQGNSA. The CDR3 sequence is CASSLLAGVTDTQYF. The CDR3 bases are TGTGCCAGCAGCTTACTAGCGGGAGTGACAGATACGCAGTATTTT.

The chain employs TRBV27 and TRBJ2-7; 9 bases are shared with TRBD1. Trimming removed 5 bases from V and 6 bases from J; junction bases left unmatched: 5. This CDR3 is built from 13 residues. Germline values: CDR1 MNHEY, CDR2 SMNVEV (reference sequence). CDR3: CASSIGTGLEQYF. CDR3 sequence (DNA): TGTGCCAGCAGTATCGGGACAGGGCTCGAGCAGTACTTC.

The chain employs TRBV7-8 and TRBJ2-5, with D hard to call. The germline V and J ends were trimmed by 2 bases and 3 bases, with 10 bases remaining between them. Germline V gives CDR1 SGHVS, CDR2 FQNEAQ. The CDR3 covers 14 residues. CDR3 protein: CASSLPNFEETQYF. The CDR3 nucleotides are TGTGCCAGCAGCTTACCGAATTTCGAAGAGACCCAGTACTTC.

The chain combines TRBV27 with TRBJ2-2; D uncertain. Germline CDR1 is MNHEY and CDR2 is SMNVEV (reference sequence). V was pared by 6 bases and J by 1 base, with 9 bases between. The CDR3 is made up of 14 amino acids. The CDR3 DNA is TGTGCCAGCAGCCTACAGAGGAACACCGGGGAGCTGTTTTTT. As protein: CASSLQRNTGELFF.

This clone was counted only a few times. The rearrangement links TRBV5-3 to TRBJ1-5; no reliable D call. TRBV5-3 is assigned to the ORF class and has an uncertain function. The CDR3 covers 11 residues. V was shortened by 0 bases and J by 6 bases, with 1 base between the two germline ends. The CDR3: CARSLAQPQHF. CDR3 coding DNA: TGTGCCAGAAGCTTGGCTCAGCCCCAGCATTTT.

There are many counts of this clone. The J gene is TRBJ2-6, the V gene TRBV10-3; weak D call: TRBD1 (6 bases). Looked up from germline, CDR1 is ENHRY and CDR2 is SYGVKD. V gave up 2 bases and J gave up 1 base, with 15 bases separating them. CDR3 size: 18 residues. CDR3 amino acids: CAISEKGQRQSGANVLTF. The CDR3 bases are TGTGCCATCAGTGAGAAAGGACAGAGGCAATCTGGGGCCAACGTCCTGACTTTC.

This chain connects TRBV7-5 to TRBJ1-2. TRBV7-5 is a listed pseudogene. This CDR3 is built from 13 residues. In DNA, the CDR3 is TGTGCCAGAAGCTTAGAGGCTAACTATGGCTACACCTTC. Amino acid sequence: CARSLEANYGYTF.

V and J are TRBV19 and TRBJ2-3, with TRBD2 identical over 9 bases. The CDR3 totals 15 residues. The germline CDR1 and CDR2 sequences are LNHDA and SQIVND (reference sequence). V lost 8 bases and J lost 1; bases outside the gene matches: 7. Written as DNA, the CDR3 is TGTGCCAGTTCAATCGCTAGCGGGGGCACAGATACGCAGTATTTT. This sequence encodes CASSIASGGTDTQYF.